The T cell receptor beta chain under discussion was sequenced for a study of cytomegalovirus exposure and HLA in healthy donors. The CDR3 is made up of 15 amino acids. V shed 6 bases, J shed 0 bases, and the junction held 7 bases outside the gene matches. CDR1 and CDR2 (germline): MNHEY, SVGAGI. The PCR contained 60 Vbeta and 13 Jbeta primers. The table came from immunoSEQ multiplex PCR; TCRdb's copy has only in-frame clones and leaves some out. The sample yields around 60,000 clones, approximately 71% seen once. The specimen was PBMCs. This receptor was identified in a man aged 50-60 years in good health and CMV-seropositive. The chain links TRBV6-5 to TRBJ1-1; TRBD1 aligns across 7 bases. CDR3 sequence (DNA): TGTGCCAGCAGACCCTCGGGACAGATGAACACTGAAGCTTTCTTT. Translated: CASRPSGQMNTEAFF.